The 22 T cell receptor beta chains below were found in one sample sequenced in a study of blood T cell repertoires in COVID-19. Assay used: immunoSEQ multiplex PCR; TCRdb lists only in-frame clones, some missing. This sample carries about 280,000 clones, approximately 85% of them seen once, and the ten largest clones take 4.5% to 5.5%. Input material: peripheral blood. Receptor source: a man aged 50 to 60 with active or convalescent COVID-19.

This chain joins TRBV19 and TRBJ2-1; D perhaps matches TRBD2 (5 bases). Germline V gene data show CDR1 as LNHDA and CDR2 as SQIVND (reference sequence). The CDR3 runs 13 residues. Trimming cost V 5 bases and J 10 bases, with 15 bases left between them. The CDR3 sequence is CASSPRGLGEQFF. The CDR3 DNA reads TGTGCCAGTAGTCCACGAGGGCTCGGCGAGCAGTTCTTC.

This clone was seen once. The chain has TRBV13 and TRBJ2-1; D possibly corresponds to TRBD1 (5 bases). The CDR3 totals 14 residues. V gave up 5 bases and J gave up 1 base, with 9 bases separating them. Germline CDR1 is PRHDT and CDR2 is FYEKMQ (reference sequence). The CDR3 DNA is TGTGCCAGCAGCGCAGGGCGTTCCTACAATGAGCAGTTCTTC. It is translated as CASSAGRSYNEQFF.

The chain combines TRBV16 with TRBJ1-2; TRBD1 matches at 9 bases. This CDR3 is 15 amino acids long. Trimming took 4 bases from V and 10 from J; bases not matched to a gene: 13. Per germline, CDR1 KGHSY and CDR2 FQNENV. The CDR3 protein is CASSPRGRTGVAYTF. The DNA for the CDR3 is TGTGCCAGCAGCCCCCGAGGTCGGACAGGGGTGGCCTACACCTTC. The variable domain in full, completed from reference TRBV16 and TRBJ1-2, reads GEEVAQTPKHLVRGEGQKAKLYCAPIKGHSYVFWYQQVLKNEFKFLISFQNENVFDETGMPKERFSAKCLPNSPCSLEIQATKLEDSAVYFCASSPRGRTGVAYTFGSGTRLTVV.

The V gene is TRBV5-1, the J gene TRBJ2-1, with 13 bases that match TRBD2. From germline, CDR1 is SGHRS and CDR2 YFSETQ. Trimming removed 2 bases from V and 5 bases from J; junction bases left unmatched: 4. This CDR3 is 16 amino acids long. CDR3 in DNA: TGCGCCAGCAGCTTTCGGGGACTAGCGGGGAACAATGAGCAGTTCTTC. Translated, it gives CASSFRGLAGNNEQFF.

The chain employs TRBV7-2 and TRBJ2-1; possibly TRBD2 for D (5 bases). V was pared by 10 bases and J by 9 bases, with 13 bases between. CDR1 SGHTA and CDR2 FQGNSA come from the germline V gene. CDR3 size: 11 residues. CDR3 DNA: TGTGCCACCTCCCTTAGCGCTGAGCAGTTCTTC. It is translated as CATSLSAEQFF.

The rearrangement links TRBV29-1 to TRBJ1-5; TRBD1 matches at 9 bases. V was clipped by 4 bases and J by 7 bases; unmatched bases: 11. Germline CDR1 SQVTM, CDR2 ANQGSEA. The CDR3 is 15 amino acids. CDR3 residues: CSVGFGTGIGQPQHF. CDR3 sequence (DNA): TGCAGCGTTGGTTTCGGGACAGGGATTGGGCAGCCCCAGCATTTT.

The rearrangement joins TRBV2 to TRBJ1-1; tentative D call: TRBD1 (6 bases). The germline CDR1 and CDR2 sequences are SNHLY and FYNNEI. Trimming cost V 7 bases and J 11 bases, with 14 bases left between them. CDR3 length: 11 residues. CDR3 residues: CASKAGVGAFF. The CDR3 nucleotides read TGTGCCAGCAAAGCAGGGGTTGGGGCTTTCTTT.

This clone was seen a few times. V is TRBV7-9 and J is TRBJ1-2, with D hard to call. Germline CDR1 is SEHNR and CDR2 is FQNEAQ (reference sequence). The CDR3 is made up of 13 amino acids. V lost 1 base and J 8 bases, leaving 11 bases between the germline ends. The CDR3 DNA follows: TGTGCCAGCAGCTTAGTATCGAGAGAGGGCTACACCTTC. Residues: CASSLVSREGYTF.

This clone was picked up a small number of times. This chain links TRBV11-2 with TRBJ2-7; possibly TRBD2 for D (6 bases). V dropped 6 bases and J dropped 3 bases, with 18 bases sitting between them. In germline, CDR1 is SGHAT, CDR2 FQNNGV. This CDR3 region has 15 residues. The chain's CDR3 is CASSPGYGSLYEQYF. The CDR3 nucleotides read TGTGCCAGCAGTCCCGGATACGGGAGCCTCTACGAGCAGTACTTC.

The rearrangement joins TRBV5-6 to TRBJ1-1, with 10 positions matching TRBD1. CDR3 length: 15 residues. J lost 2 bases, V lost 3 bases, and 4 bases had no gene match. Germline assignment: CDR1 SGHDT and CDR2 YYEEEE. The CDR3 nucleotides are TGTGCCAGCAGCTACGGGACAGGGGATAACACTGAAGCTTTCTTT. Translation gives CASSYGTGDNTEAFF. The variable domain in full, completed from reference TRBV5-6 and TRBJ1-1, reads DAGVTQSPTHLIKTRGQQVTLRCSPKSGHDTVSWYQQALGQGPQFIFQYYEEEERQRGNFPDRFSGHQFPNYSSELNVNALLLGDSALYLCASSYGTGDNTEAFFGQGTRLTVV.

The CDR3: CASKMGTSGRADTQYF. The CDR3 DNA sequence: TGTGCCAGCAAAATGGGAACTAGCGGGAGGGCAGATACGCAGTATTTT. V and J are TRBV2 and TRBJ2-3, with 13 bases lining up with TRBD2. V dropped 7 bases and J dropped 4; count of bases not matched to a gene: 8. Germline-derived CDR1 and CDR2 are SNHLY and FYNNEI. This CDR3 spans 16 amino acids.

In DNA form, the CDR3 reads TGTGCCAGCAGCTTAGCCTTGAGCCAGTACTTC. It is translated as CASSLALSQYF. V gene TRBV11-2 combines with J gene TRBJ2-5; D is undetermined. The CDR3 totals 11 residues. Deletions cut 1 base from V and 10 bases from J, with 7 bases between. Per the germline V gene, CDR1 is SGHAT and CDR2 is FQNNGV.

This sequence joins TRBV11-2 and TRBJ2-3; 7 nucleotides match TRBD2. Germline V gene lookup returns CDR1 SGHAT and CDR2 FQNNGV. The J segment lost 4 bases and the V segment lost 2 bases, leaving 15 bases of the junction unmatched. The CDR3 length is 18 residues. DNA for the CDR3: TGTGCCAGCAGCTTAACTAGCGTACCGACCCGGGGGTCAGATACGCAGTATTTT. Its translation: CASSLTSVPTRGSDTQYF.

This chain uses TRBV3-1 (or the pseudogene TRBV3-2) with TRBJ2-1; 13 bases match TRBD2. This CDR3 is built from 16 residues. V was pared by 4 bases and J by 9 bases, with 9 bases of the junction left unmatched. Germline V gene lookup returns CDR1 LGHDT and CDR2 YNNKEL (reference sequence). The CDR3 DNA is TGTGCCAGCAGCCCGAGGACTAGCGGGAGTCAGAGTGAGCAGTTCTTC. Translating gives CASSPRTSGSQSEQFF.

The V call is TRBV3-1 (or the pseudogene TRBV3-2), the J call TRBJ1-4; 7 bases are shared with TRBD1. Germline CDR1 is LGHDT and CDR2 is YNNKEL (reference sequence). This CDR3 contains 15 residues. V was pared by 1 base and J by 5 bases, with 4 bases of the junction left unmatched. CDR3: CASSQGAGGNEKLFF. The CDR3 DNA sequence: TGTGCCAGCAGCCAAGGAGCAGGGGGGAATGAAAAACTGTTTTTT.

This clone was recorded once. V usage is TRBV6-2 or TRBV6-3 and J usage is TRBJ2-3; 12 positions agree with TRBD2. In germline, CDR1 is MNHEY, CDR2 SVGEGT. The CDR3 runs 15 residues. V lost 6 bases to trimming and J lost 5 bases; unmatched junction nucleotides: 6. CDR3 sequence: CASSLTSGSLDTQYF. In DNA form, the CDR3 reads TGTGCCAGCAGCCTGACTAGCGGGAGTTTAGATACGCAGTATTTT.

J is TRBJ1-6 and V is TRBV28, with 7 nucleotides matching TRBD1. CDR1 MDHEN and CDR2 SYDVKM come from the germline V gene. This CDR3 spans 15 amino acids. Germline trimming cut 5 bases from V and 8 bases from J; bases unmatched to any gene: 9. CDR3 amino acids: CASSQDREIYSPLHF. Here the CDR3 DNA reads TGTGCCAGCAGTCAAGACAGGGAGATTTATTCACCCCTCCACTTT. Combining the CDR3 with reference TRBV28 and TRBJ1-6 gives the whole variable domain DVKVTQSSRYLVKRTGEKVFLECVQDMDHENMFWYRQDPGLGLRLIYFSYDVKMKEKGDIPEGYSVSREKKERFSLILESASTNQTSMYLCASSQDREIYSPLHFGNGTRLTVT.

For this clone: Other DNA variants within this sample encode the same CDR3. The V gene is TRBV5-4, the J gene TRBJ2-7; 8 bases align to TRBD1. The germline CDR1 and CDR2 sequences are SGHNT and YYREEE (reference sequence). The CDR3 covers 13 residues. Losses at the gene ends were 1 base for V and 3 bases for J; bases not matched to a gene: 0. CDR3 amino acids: CASSLTGGYEQYF. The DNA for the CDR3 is TGTGCCAGCAGCTTGACAGGGGGCTACGAGCAGTACTTC.

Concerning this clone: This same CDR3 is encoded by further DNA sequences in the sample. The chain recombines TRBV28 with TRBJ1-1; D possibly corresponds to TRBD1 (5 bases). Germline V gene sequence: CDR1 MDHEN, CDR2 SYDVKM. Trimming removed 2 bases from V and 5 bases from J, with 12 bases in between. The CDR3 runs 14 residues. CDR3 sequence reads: CASSLGGGRTEAFF. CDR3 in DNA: TGTGCCAGCAGTTTAGGGGGGGGTAGGACTGAAGCTTTCTTT.

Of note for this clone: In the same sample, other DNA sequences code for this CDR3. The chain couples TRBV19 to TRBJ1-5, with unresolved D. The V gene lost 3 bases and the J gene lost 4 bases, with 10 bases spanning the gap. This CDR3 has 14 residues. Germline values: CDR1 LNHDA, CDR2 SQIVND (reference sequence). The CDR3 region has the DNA TGTGCCAGTAGTATTTCTCTCCGGAATCAGCCCCAGCATTTT. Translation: CASSISLRNQPQHF.

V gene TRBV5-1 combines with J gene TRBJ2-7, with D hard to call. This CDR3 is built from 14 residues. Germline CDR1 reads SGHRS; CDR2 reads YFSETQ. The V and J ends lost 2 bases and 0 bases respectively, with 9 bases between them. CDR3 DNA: TGCGCCAGCAGCTTCGACATACGCTCCTACGAGCAGTACTTC. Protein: CASSFDIRSYEQYF.

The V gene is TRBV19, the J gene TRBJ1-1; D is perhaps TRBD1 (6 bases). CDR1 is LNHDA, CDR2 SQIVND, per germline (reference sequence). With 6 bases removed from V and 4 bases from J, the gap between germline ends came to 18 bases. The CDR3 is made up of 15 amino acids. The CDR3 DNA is TGTGCCAGTAGCGAAGGGGGGGGGACTCGCACTGAAGCTTTCTTT. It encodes CASSEGGGTRTEAFF.